This T cell receptor (beta chain) was profiled in a study of blood T cells in healthy people across ages (dated by TCRdb to about 2015). A note on the overall study: In model experiments, template switching captured about one uniquely barcoded TCR beta cDNA molecule for every two T cells. The study measured age-related changes in TCR beta repertoire diversity using deep sequencing normalized with unique cDNA molecular identifiers. Donors were grouped into four age groups: young (average about 15 years), middle-aged (39), aged (around 56) and long-lived (approximately 75). For two donors (one aged 18 to 30 and one aged 80 or older), the study analyzed two additional independent replicas of 1 million unique cDNA reads from the same blood draw. Donors of different ages were randomly distributed across sequencing lanes to avoid experimental bias.

As to this clonotype: There is no known antigen for this receptor. No much larger clone is present one base from it, and per-base qualities are unavailable.

Receptor libraries were prepared by 5' RACE. The sequencing machine was an Illumina HiSeq 2500. A second PCR of about 7 to 12 cycles was run with a J-beta primer mix and a sample-barcoded 5' primer. Each TCR beta cDNA molecule received a unique molecular identifier from a template-switch 5' adaptor carrying 12 random nucleotides. Each sample yielded at least 2.5 million CDR3-containing paired-end reads. All of the RNA was converted into first-strand cDNA using the Mint cDNA synthesis kit, with a TRBC-specific oligonucleotide serving as the primer. Following uracil-DNA glycosylase treatment, a first 18-cycle PCR with universal primers M1SS and BC2_uni_R was performed on all cDNA. For the original study's pipeline: Each sample was normalized by randomly selecting 1 million high-quality reads, each carrying a distinct molecular identifier. Reads with shared molecular identifiers were discarded instead of being binned into consensus sequences. MiTCR, run with a Q25 quality threshold and the strictest error-elimination algorithm, handled CDR3 identification, clonotype clustering and error correction. A nonparametric unseen species model using Euler transformation provided a lower-bound estimate of total TCR beta diversity. TCRdb reran the public reads through fastp at Q25 and MiXCR, keeping productive beta chains. Each record represents a unique CDR3 protein, reported with the most common genes and DNA among its rows. The V and J calls follow TCRdb's processing rather than the paper's. This sample has around 900,000 distinct CDR3 sequences in its table, and 29% of those were observed once. 15% to 20% of the sample is in the top ten clones.

General study outcomes and caveats: As age increased, observed TCR beta diversity per million T cells dropped in a roughly linear way, and a significant reduction was already evident by age about 36. Compared with the aged group, more naive CD4+ T cells, fewer expanded clones and increased TCR diversity were shown by the long-lived group, suggesting age selection. The CMV infection status of donors was not known, potentially confounding age-related changes in expanded clonotypes. Total diversity estimates from one million sequenced T cells were considered lower bounds and underestimates. A strong correlation was found between observed TCR beta diversity and the percentage of naive T cells measured by flow cytometry. Conclusive comparison of naive and antigen-experienced compartments was prevented by the profiling of bulk unsorted PBMCs.

Taken from the germline V gene (reference sequence), the CDR1 and CDR2 loops are MNHEY and SMNVEV. Reading from cysteine to phenylalanine, the CDR3 counts 14 amino acids. Only CDR3 DNA is held: 42 bases, read in frame from base 1. V is cut by 4 bases and J by 8 bases, and the space between the germline ends is 14 bases. The approximately 41 donors, aged roughly 6 to 90 years, were systemically healthy Caucasian individuals from Russia. Around 10 milliliters of peripheral blood were drawn from each donor into EDTA-treated Vacutainer tubes. Ficoll-Paque density-gradient centrifugation was used to isolate PBMCs, with at least 7 million per sample. Trizol reagent was used to extract total RNA from PBMCs, with at least 5.5 micrograms per sample. For every donor, an aliquot of PBMCs went through flow cytometry to measure the percentages of naive CD45RAhigh/CD27high T cells.

This clonotype was sampled from a woman at least 80 years old in good health. Sequencing input: blood. The V and J segments used are TRBV27 and TRBJ1-4, with the D gene not confidently named. The DNA sequence follows: TGTGCCAGCAGTTACGGACCGTGGAGGGAAAAACTGTTTTTT. This yields the protein CASSYGPWREKLFF. The variable domain in full, with residues beyond the CDR3 obtained from the reference TRBV27 and TRBJ1-4 genes, is EAQVTQNPRYLITVTGKKLTVTCSQNMNHEYMSWYRQDPGLGLRQIYYSMNVEVTDKGDVPEGYKVSRKEKRNFPLILESPSPNQTSLYFCASSYGPWREKLFFGSGTQLSVL.